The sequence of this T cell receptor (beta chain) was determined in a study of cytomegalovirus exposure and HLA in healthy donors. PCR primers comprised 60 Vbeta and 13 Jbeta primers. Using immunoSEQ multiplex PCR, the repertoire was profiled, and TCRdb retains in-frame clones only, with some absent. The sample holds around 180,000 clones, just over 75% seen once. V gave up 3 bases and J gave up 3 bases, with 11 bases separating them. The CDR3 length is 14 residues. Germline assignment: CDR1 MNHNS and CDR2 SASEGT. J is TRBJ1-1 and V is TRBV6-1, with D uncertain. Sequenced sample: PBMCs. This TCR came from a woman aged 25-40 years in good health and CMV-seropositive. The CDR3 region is CASSDSQPHTEAFF. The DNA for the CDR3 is TGTGCCAGCAGTGATTCACAGCCCCACACTGAAGCTTTCTTT.